The 26 T cell receptor beta chains listed next were all sequenced from one sample in a study of blood T cell repertoires in COVID-19. Sequencing used immunoSEQ multiplex PCR; TCRdb keeps in-frame clones, though not all of them. The sample has under 200,000 clones, approximately 90% seen once; the top ten hold 5% to 6.5%. Sequencing input: peripheral blood. Every receptor here comes from a man aged 35 to 55 with active or convalescent COVID-19.

The gene calls are TRBV25-1 and TRBJ1-3, with D possibly TRBD1 on 5 matching bases. Trimming left V 4 bases short and J 4 bases short, with 14 bases between. This CDR3 contains 15 residues. CDR1 is MGHDK, CDR2 SYGVNS, per germline. CDR3 amino acids: CASSVEGALGNTIYF. CDR3 in DNA: TGTGCCAGCAGTGTGGAAGGGGCGTTAGGAAACACCATATATTTT. The variable domain in full, with the rest retrieved from reference TRBV25-1 and TRBJ1-3, is EADIYQTPRYLVIGTGKKITLECSQTMGHDKMYWYQQDPGMELHLIHYSYGVNSTEKGDLSSESTVSRIRTEHFPLTLESARPSHTSQYLCASSVEGALGNTIYFGEGSWLTVV.

V gene TRBV27 combines with J gene TRBJ1-4; D is perhaps TRBD1 (5 bases). Trimming removed 2 bases at V and 6 bases at J, with 16 bases between. This CDR3 is built from 16 residues. Germline V gives CDR1 MNHEY, CDR2 SMNVEV (reference sequence). CDR3 region: CASSLGRGGWDEKLFF. The CDR3, as DNA: TGTGCCAGCAGTTTAGGCCGGGGGGGGTGGGATGAAAAACTGTTTTTT.

This rearrangement joins TRBV2 to TRBJ1-1, with D perhaps TRBD1 (5 bases). Germline-derived CDR1 and CDR2 are SNHLY and FYNNEI. The V and J ends lost 6 bases and 1 base respectively, with 9 bases between them. The CDR3 is 13 residues long. The CDR3 DNA reads TGTGCCAGCAGGCACAGGCCGAACACTGAAGCTTTCTTT. Protein sequence: CASRHRPNTEAFF.

The chain is built from TRBV11-3 and TRBJ2-3; 9 bases agree with TRBD2. Germline V gene data show CDR1 as SGHNT and CDR2 as YENEEA. The V segment lost 0 bases and the J segment 10 bases; nucleotides outside the gene matches: 8. CDR3 size: 15 residues. The CDR3 bases are TGTGCCAGCAGCTTAGATAGTAGCGGGAGTGTCGCGCAGTATTTT. Translated: CASSLDSSGSVAQYF.

This clone has a single count. This rearrangement joins TRBV29-1 to TRBJ1-2; maybe TRBD1 (6 bases). Between the trimmed V and J ends, which lost 4 bases and 2 bases, there was a span of 8 bases. Germline-derived CDR1 and CDR2 are SQVTM and ANQGSEA. The CDR3 runs 12 residues. The CDR3, as DNA: TGCAGCGTTGTAGACAGGAACTATGGCTACACCTTC. This codes for CSVVDRNYGYTF.

The chain links TRBV7-9 to TRBJ1-4, with D perhaps matching TRBD1 (5 bases). V dropped 7 bases and J dropped 4 bases, with 13 bases sitting between them. This CDR3 has 14 amino acids. The germline CDR1 and CDR2 sequences are SEHNR and FQNEAQ (reference sequence). The CDR3 is CASTGDSHNEKLFF. The CDR3 bases are TGTGCCAGCACCGGCGACAGCCATAATGAAAAACTGTTTTTT.

This sequence joins TRBV7-6 and TRBJ2-3; possibly TRBD1 for D (5 bases). V was clipped by 0 bases and J by 6 bases, with 10 bases between them. The germline V gene has CDR1 SGHVS and CDR2 FNYEAQ. This CDR3 spans 14 amino acids. In DNA, the CDR3 is TGTGCCAGCAGCTTAGCTGGACAATGGGATACGCAGTATTTT. Amino acid sequence: CASSLAGQWDTQYF.

The gene calls are TRBV11-2 and TRBJ2-2; D not resolved. CDR1 SGHAT and CDR2 FQNNGV come from the germline V gene. This CDR3 region has 15 residues. Trimming pared 5 bases from V and 7 bases from J, leaving 17 bases between. CDR3 coding DNA: TGTGCCAGCAGCCCAATAAGTGGTCACGGCGGGGAGCTGTTTTTT. Encoded protein: CASSPISGHGGELFF.

The chain has TRBV5-6 and TRBJ1-2; D is possibly TRBD1 (5 bases). Germline values: CDR1 SGHDT, CDR2 YYEEEE. V shed 0 bases and J shed 8 bases, with 17 bases lying between them. The CDR3 is 15 amino acids. The CDR3 nucleotides are TGTGCCAGCAGCTTGGCGAGGGACTGGGCCGCGGGCTACACCTTC. It codes for CASSLARDWAAGYTF.

The J gene is TRBJ1-3, the V gene TRBV7-9; no reliable D call. The germline V gene has CDR1 SEHNR and CDR2 FQNEAQ (reference sequence). Trimming took 6 bases from V and 3 from J, leaving 12 bases between them. The CDR3 sequence is 14 residues long. CDR3 DNA sequence: TGTGCCAGCAGTTCCGAGGGCTTTGGAAACACCATATATTTT. The encoded protein is CASSSEGFGNTIYF.

This chain links TRBV11-2 with TRBJ1-2; 8 positions agree with TRBD1. The ends lost 5 bases at V and 0 bases at J; junction bases unmatched: 14. Per germline, CDR1 SGHAT and CDR2 FQNNGV. The CDR3 has 18 residues. CDR3 in amino acids: CASSGGPRDRGANYGYTF. The CDR3 DNA reads TGTGCCAGCAGCGGGGGCCCCCGAGACAGGGGCGCTAACTATGGCTACACCTTC.

The gene calls are TRBV11-3 and TRBJ2-2, with a tentative D call TRBD2 (6 bases). In germline, CDR1 is SGHNT, CDR2 YENEEA. This CDR3 spans 14 amino acids. Trimming cost V 6 bases and J 3 bases, with 11 bases left between them. For the CDR3, the DNA is TGTGCCAGCAGGCTTTGGGGGGACACCGGGGAGCTGTTTTTT. It is translated as CASRLWGDTGELFF. The full variable domain, rest sourced from reference TRBV11-3 and TRBJ2-2, is EAGVVQSPRYKIIEKKQPVAFWCNPISGHNTLYWYLQNLGQGPELLIRYENEEAVDDSQLPKDRFSAERLKGVDSTLKIQPAELGDSAVYLCASRLWGDTGELFFGEGSRLTVL.

This clone was counted a single time. The genes are TRBV14 and TRBJ1-1; D not certain. The germline V and J ends were trimmed by 0 bases and 4 bases, with 12 bases remaining between them. Germline lookup yields CDR1 SGHDN and CDR2 FVKESK. This CDR3 is built from 15 residues. The CDR3 coding sequence is TGTGCCAGCAGCCAAGAATTTTCGGGAGGCACTGAAGCTTTCTTT. Residues: CASSQEFSGGTEAFF. The complete variable domain, with remaining parts taken from reference TRBV14 and TRBJ1-1, reads EAGVTQFPSHSVIEKGQTVTLRCDPISGHDNLYWYRRVMGKEIKFLLHFVKESKQDESGMPNNRFLAERTGGTYSTLKVQPAELEDSGVYFCASSQEFSGGTEAFFGQGTRLTVV.

V gene TRBV19 combines with J gene TRBJ1-3; 8 nucleotides match TRBD1. Germline V gene lookup returns CDR1 LNHDA and CDR2 SQIVND (reference sequence). Trimming at V came to 9 bases and at J to 4 bases, leaving 5 bases not matched to a gene. The CDR3 is 13 residues long. CDR3 in DNA: TGTGCCAGCCAGGGGGCGCGAGGAAACACCATATATTTT. The encoded protein is CASQGARGNTIYF.

The chain links TRBV19 to TRBJ1-1; maybe TRBD1 (6 bases). Trimming stripped 5 bases from V and 1 base from J, with 14 bases between. This CDR3 is built from 15 residues. Germline assignment: CDR1 LNHDA and CDR2 SQIVND (reference sequence). The CDR3 loop is CASSSSRGGNTEAFF. The DNA of the CDR3 is TGTGCCAGTAGTTCGAGCAGGGGCGGGAACACTGAAGCTTTCTTT.

V gene TRBV25-1 combines with J gene TRBJ1-3, with no clear D. With 6 bases removed from V and 1 base from J, the gap between germline ends came to 4 bases. The germline V gene has CDR1 MGHDK and CDR2 SYGVNS. CDR3 length: 12 residues. The CDR3 protein is CASSTSGNTIYF. CDR3 nucleotides: TGTGCCAGCAGCACTTCTGGAAACACCATATATTTT.

The CDR3 spells CASSSLNLAGGSHGYTF. The CDR3 coding sequence is TGTGCCAGCAGCTCCCTAAATTTGGCAGGGGGGTCTCATGGCTACACCTTC. This sequence joins TRBV13 and TRBJ1-2, with 7 nucleotides matching TRBD1. The CDR3 sequence is 17 residues long. Germline V CDR1 and CDR2: PRHDT, FYEKMQ (reference sequence). V shed 4 bases, J shed 6 bases, and the junction held 17 bases outside the gene matches.

A remark on this clone: The junction shows a germline mismatch at one end, possibly a read error. The gene calls are TRBV6-2 or TRBV6-3 and TRBJ2-7; possible D gene TRBD1, 5 bases. This CDR3 region has 12 residues. Per the germline V gene, CDR1 is MNHEY and CDR2 is SVGEGT. The CDR3: CASSNRQPGSWF. The CDR3 region has the DNA TGTGCCAGCAGTAATCGACAGCCGGGCAGTTGGTTC.

This rearrangement joins TRBV2 to TRBJ2-1; 9 nucleotides match TRBD1. Germline trimming cut 7 bases from V and 6 bases from J; bases unmatched to any gene: 13. The CDR3 extends over 16 amino acids. CDR1 and CDR2 (germline): SNHLY, FYNNEI. The CDR3 sequence: CASTSPGDRVTNEQFF. The CDR3 nucleotides read TGTGCCAGCACCTCGCCGGGGGACAGGGTGACCAATGAGCAGTTCTTC. The full variable domain, with the rest looked up from reference TRBV2 and TRBJ2-1, is EPEVTQTPSHQVTQMGQEVILRCVPISNHLYFYWYRQILGQKVEFLVSFYNNEISEKSEIFDDQFSVERPDGSNFTLKIRSTKLEDSAMYFCASTSPGDRVTNEQFFGPGTRLTVL.

The chain carries TRBV30 and TRBJ2-1, with D possibly TRBD1 on 6 matching bases. Trimming stripped 2 bases from V and 4 bases from J, with 9 bases between. CDR1 and CDR2 from the germline V gene are GTSNPN and SVGIG (reference sequence). The length of the CDR3 is 13 residues. Here the CDR3 DNA reads TGTGCCTGGAGTAGGACAGAATACAATGAGCAGTTCTTC. Its translation is CAWSRTEYNEQFF.

The gene calls are TRBV7-3 and TRBJ2-3, with D tentatively TRBD2 (5 bases). Germline V CDR1 and CDR2: SGHTA, FQGTGA. V was trimmed by 0 bases and J by 4 bases, leaving 11 bases between them. This CDR3 is 15 amino acids long. The CDR3 nucleotides read TGTGCCAGCAGCTTAACGTCTAGCCCAGCAGATACGCAGTATTTT. Amino acid sequence: CASSLTSSPADTQYF.

The chain carries TRBV6-5 and TRBJ2-6, with TRBD2 as a possible D gene (5 bases). The V end was cut by 6 bases, the J end by 2 bases, with 11 bases between. Germline-derived CDR1 and CDR2 are MNHEY and SVGAGI. This CDR3 has 15 residues. CDR3 nucleotide sequence: TGTGCCAGCAGCCGACCGGGGACTGGGGCCAACGTCCTGACTTTC. Translation: CASSRPGTGANVLTF.

The chain joins TRBV25-1 to TRBJ1-1, with 8 bases lining up with TRBD1. The junction had 1 base not matched to a gene; V was cut back by 4 bases and J by 9 bases. The CDR3 contains 11 residues. CDR1 is MGHDK and CDR2 is SYGVNS in the germline V gene. CDR3 nucleotides: TGTGCCAGCAGTGGGACAGGGCAAGCTTTCTTT. Protein: CASSGTGQAFF.

This sequence joins TRBV6-5 and TRBJ2-5; 8 positions agree with TRBD1. The CDR3 runs to 15 residues. The V segment lost 6 bases and the J segment 5 bases; nucleotides outside the gene matches: 11. Germline assignment: CDR1 MNHEY and CDR2 SVGAGI. The CDR3 here is CASRKGDRPDETQYF. The CDR3 coding sequence is TGTGCCAGCAGGAAAGGGGACAGGCCCGATGAGACCCAGTACTTC.

In its sample, this clone was seen once. The V and J genes are TRBV4-3 and TRBJ2-6; TRBD2 matches at 8 bases. The CDR3 is 17 amino acids. Germline V gene lookup returns CDR1 LGHNA and CDR2 YSLEER. After removal of 0 bases from V and 0 bases from J, the junction contained 1 base not matched to a gene. In nucleotides, the CDR3 is TGCGCCAGCAGCCAAGAAGCGGGGGTCTCTGGGGCCAACGTCCTGACTTTC. Encoded protein: CASSQEAGVSGANVLTF.

The DNA of the CDR3 is TGTGCCAGCAGTCTGTCCGGGGAGCTGTTTTTT. It yields the protein CASSLSGELFF. This chain links TRBV5-4 with TRBJ2-2; D is ambiguous. This CDR3 spans 11 amino acids. The V gene's germline CDR1 is SGHNT and CDR2 YYREEE (reference sequence). The V gene lost 5 bases and the J gene lost 6 bases, with 5 bases spanning the gap.